Listed below are T cell receptor beta chains from one sample, sequenced in a study of cytomegalovirus exposure and HLA in healthy donors. Assay used: immunoSEQ multiplex PCR; TCRdb lists only in-frame clones, some missing. The sample includes 110,000 to 150,000 clones, around 80% of them seen just once. The specimen sequenced was PBMCs. The receptors derive from a female donor in good health and CMV-seronegative. Both conserved end residues are part of each CDR3. The D gene is left open where the match is weak. Expanded clones get a size class; other rows say once, few or many, or leave the size out.

v_gene	d_gene	j_gene	abundance	CDR3nt	CDR3aa
TRBV27	NA	TRBJ1-1	once	TGTGCCAGCAGGAAAACAGGGCATTTGAACACTGAAGCTTTCTTT	CASRKTGHLNTEAFF
TRBV20-1	NA	TRBJ2-7	NA	TGCAGCCGCCGGGCCGGGGAGGAGCAGTACTTC	CSRRAGEEQYF
TRBV9	NA	TRBJ2-3	once	TGTGCCAGCAGCGTAGATGGCGCCCCCTCGGGTACAGATACGCAGTATTTT	CASSVDGAPSGTDTQYF
TRBV30	NA	TRBJ1-5	NA	TGTGCCTGGAGCAGGGGAGTTCGGGGGGCTGTCAATCAGCCCCAGCATTTT	CAWSRGVRGAVNQPQHF
TRBV25-1	TRBD1	TRBJ2-5	NA	TGTGCCAGCAGTGAAGGGACAGGGAAAGTAGGGCAAGAGACCCAGTACTTC	CASSEGTGKVGQETQYF
TRBV19	TRBD1	TRBJ2-7	NA	TGTGCCAGTAGTCCACAGGGGGCCTACGAGCAGTACTTC	CASSPQGAYEQYF
TRBV28	TRBD1	TRBJ2-1	once	TGTGCCAGCAGGCCCAAAGGACAGGGCGGGAATGAGCAGTTCTTC	CASRPKGQGGNEQFF
TRBV14	NA	TRBJ2-3	NA	TGTGCCAGCAGCCAAGACTACCAGGGTACGCAGTATTTT	CASSQDYQGTQYF
TRBV28	TRBD1	TRBJ2-7	once	TGTGCCAGCAGTGCACCCCCAGGGGGCGACGAGCAGTACTTC	CASSAPPGGDEQYF
TRBV11-1	TRBD1	TRBJ2-7	NA	TGTGCCAGCAGCTTAGAAGGGACAGGGTTTTACGAGCAGTACTTC	CASSLEGTGFYEQYF
TRBV28	TRBD2	TRBJ2-1	NA	TGTGCCAGCAGTAAAGGGTCGTGGGAGGGAGGGAATGAGCAGTTCTTC	CASSKGSWEGGNEQFF
TRBV18	NA	TRBJ2-7	NA	TGTGCCAGCTCACCATCATTTGGAGGGGCCGAGCAGTACTTC	CASSPSFGGAEQYF
TRBV6-5	NA	TRBJ1-5	NA	TGTGCCAGCAGTTCGCGGGGATCGAGCAATCAGCCCCAGCATTTT	CASSSRGSSNQPQHF
TRBV19	NA	TRBJ1-5	NA	TGTGCCAGCAGAGACAGGCTCTTTACCAATCAGCCCCAGCATTTT	CASRDRLFTNQPQHF
TRBV2	NA	TRBJ1-1	NA	TGTGCCAGCAGTAGGACAGTTATGAACACTGAAGCTTTCTTT	CASSRTVMNTEAFF
TRBV6-5	TRBD1	TRBJ1-2	NA	TGTGCCAGCAGTCTGGGGACAGGGAGTTCCTATGGCTACACCTTC	CASSLGTGSSYGYTF
TRBV7-9	TRBD2	TRBJ2-5	NA	TGTGCCAGCAGCGCGGGAGTAGGAGAGACCCAGTACTTC	CASSAGVGETQYF
TRBV28	NA	TRBJ1-1	NA	TGTGCCAGCAGCTTAGTTTCGGGACAACTTACCAGGGGTGAAGCTTTCTTT	CASSLVSGQLTRGEAFF
TRBV5-1	NA	TRBJ1-1	NA	TGCGCCAGCAGCTTCTCGACAGATACTATGAACACTGAAGCTTTCTTT	CASSFSTDTMNTEAFF
TRBV11-2	NA	TRBJ2-7	NA	TGTGCCAGCAGCTTTGACGGGAGTTCCTACGAGCAGTACTTC	CASSFDGSSYEQYF
TRBV15	TRBD2	TRBJ2-7	once	TGTGCCACCAGCAGAGATTGGCGGGAGTTCTCCTACGAGCAGTACTTC	CATSRDWREFSYEQYF
TRBV6-1	NA	TRBJ2-5	NA	TGTGCCAGCAGTGAACTAGGGGTTGCGGCCCAGTACTTC	CASSELGVAAQYF
TRBV27	TRBD1	TRBJ2-7	NA	TGTGCCAGCATCGTGGGGACAGGGGCGACCTACGAGCAGTACTTC	CASIVGTGATYEQYF
TRBV20-1	NA	TRBJ2-1	NA	TGCAGTGCTACAAACAATGAGCAGTTCTTC	CSATNNEQFF
TRBV30	NA	TRBJ2-5	NA	TGTGCCTGGAGTGGGGGGCGTACTCAAGAGACCCAGTACTTC	CAWSGGRTQETQYF
TRBV28	NA	TRBJ1-1	NA	TGTGCCAGCAGTTCCCCTGGAGTGCTGAACACTGAAGCTTTCTTT	CASSSPGVLNTEAFF
TRBV5-6	NA	TRBJ2-7	once	TGTGCCAGCAGCTTGATCGCCTCTCAGGTGGACGAGCAGTACTTC	CASSLIASQVDEQYF
TRBV6-5	TRBD2	TRBJ2-7	NA	TGTGCCAGCAGTTACGGAGCGGGGGAGCAGTACTTC	CASSYGAGEQYF
TRBV6-5	NA	TRBJ2-7	NA	TGTGCCAGCACCGACAGGTCCGACGAGCAGTACTTC	CASTDRSDEQYF
TRBV5-7	NA	TRBJ1-5	NA	TGTGCCAGCAGCTTGGATAAAAGCGGGGGCAATCAGCCCCAGCATTTT	CASSLDKSGGNQPQHF
TRBV27	TRBD2	TRBJ2-7	NA	TGTGCCAGCAAGCGGGAGGGCACGGGGGAGCAGTACTTC	CASKREGTGEQYF
TRBV27	NA	TRBJ1-5	NA	TGTGCCAGCAGTTTAATATCTCGGGGGGGGAATCAGCCCCAGCATTTT	CASSLISRGGNQPQHF
TRBV28	TRBD2	TRBJ2-7	few	TGTGCCAGCAGCCGAGGACTAGCGTATAAGAGGTACGAGCAGTACTTC	CASSRGLAYKRYEQYF
TRBV4-1	TRBD1	TRBJ2-2	once	TGCGCCAGCAGCCATGATAACCTGGGACAGGGGGCAGGCGGGGAGCTGTTTTTT	CASSHDNLGQGAGGELFF